The source of this T cell receptor beta chain is a study of CD8 T cells in ankylosing spondylitis. Study results and caveats: CD8+ disease-linked clones were present at relatively low frequencies in blood. Earlier literature documents some of the motif variants in reactive arthritis synovial fluid and blood.

MiXCR, run by TCRdb on the 5' RACE reads, gives a single entry per CDR3 protein. The sample lists approximately 200,000 distinct CDR3 sequences, about an eighth occurring once. This clonotype occurred a few times. Antigen specificity is unknown. The TCR sequence derives from a female donor with ankylosing spondylitis or in good health (not recorded which). The source material was blood, either unsorted or a sorted T cell fraction (not recorded which).

CDR3 in amino acids: CASSLLGQGNQPQHF. CDR3 nucleotide sequence: TGTGCCAGCAGTTTATTAGGTCAGGGCAATCAGCCCCAGCATTTT. The chain recombines TRBV12-3 or TRBV12-4 with TRBJ1-5; D uncertain. With 2 bases removed from V and 2 bases from J, the gap between germline ends came to 10 bases. The CDR3 is 15 amino acids.